Below are 9 T cell receptor beta chains sequenced from a single sample in a study of spatial heterogeneity in lung cancer. Each CDR3 protein is one row after TCRdb ran MiXCR on the 5' RACE reads. The sample has about 160 distinct CDR3 sequences; about two fifths are singletons. The time point here: blood at routine non-recurrence follow-up after resection. Specimen: PBMCs, collected at follow-up. The receptors shown here come from a male donor with early-stage non-small cell lung cancer.

Comment on this clonotype: The library was designed around alpha chains, so this beta chain is a stray read whose abundance carries little weight. The chain has TRBV28 and TRBJ2-3, with TRBD1 identical over 8 bases. The CDR3 extends over 14 amino acids. Germline V CDR1 and CDR2: MDHEN, SYDVKM. The trim removed 7 bases at V and 3 bases at J, leaving 6 bases unmatched. The CDR3 nucleotides are TGTGCCAGCACGACAGGGGTTTGGACAGATACGCAGTATTTT. Translation gives CASTTGVWTDTQYF.

Points on this clonotype: Since it is a stray read in a library aimed at alpha chains, this beta chain has a size that is not meaningful. The genes are TRBV4-3 and TRBJ2-1; 11 nucleotides line up with TRBD2. Germline V gene sequence: CDR1 LGHNA, CDR2 YSLEER. The CDR3 runs to 17 residues. V gave up 3 bases and J gave up 4 bases; unmatched junction bases: 8. CDR3 sequence: CASSHARASGGYNEQFF. The CDR3 nucleotides read TGCGCCAGCAGCCACGCCCGGGCTAGCGGGGGGTACAATGAGCAGTTCTTC.

Worth noting for this clonotype: This beta chain was picked up by a library intended for alpha chains and is off target, so its count carries little meaning. V is TRBV12-5 and J is TRBJ2-1; D gene unclear. The germline V and J ends were trimmed by 2 bases and 6 bases, with 11 bases remaining between them. The V gene's germline CDR1 is LGHNT and CDR2 FRNRAP. CDR3 size: 14 residues. CDR3 in amino acids: CASGLLTRPNEQFF. The CDR3 DNA sequence: TGTGCTAGTGGTTTGTTAACACGGCCCAATGAGCAGTTCTTC.

As for this clonotype: A library made for alpha chains picked up this beta chain off target, so its size means little. The CDR3 region has the DNA TGTGCCAGCAGCATACAGGGGATGGCCTACGAGCAGTACTTC. Its translation: CASSIQGMAYEQYF. The chain carries TRBV7-9 and TRBJ2-7, with 7 bases aligning to TRBD1. The germline CDR1 and CDR2 sequences are SEHNR and FQNEAQ (reference sequence). V dropped 5 bases and J dropped 2; count of bases not matched to a gene: 6. The CDR3 sequence is 14 residues long.

Worth noting for this clonotype: Because the library targeted alpha chains, this beta chain is an off-target read whose size means little. The CDR3 region is CASSPTGAGEQYF. The CDR3 bases are TGTGCCAGCAGTCCGACTGGAGCGGGTGAGCAGTACTTC. The chain carries TRBV27 and TRBJ2-7; perhaps TRBD2 as D (6 bases). Germline V lookup: CDR1 MNHEY, CDR2 SMNVEV (reference sequence). V was cut by 5 bases and J by 7 bases, with 15 bases left in between. The CDR3 contains 13 residues.

Note on this clonotype: This beta chain turned up in a library designed for alpha chains; as an off-target read, its abundance says little. The V gene is TRBV20-1, the J gene TRBJ2-5, with a weak D call TRBD2 (5 bases). This CDR3 has 13 residues. Germline lookup yields CDR1 DFQATT and CDR2 SNEGSKA (reference sequence). Trimming shortened V by 1 base and J by 5 bases, and 11 bases separated the two germline ends. The CDR3 DNA is TGCAGTGCTAGAGTGGGCGGCGGGGAGACCCAGTACTTC. Protein: CSARVGGGETQYF.

This clonotype has more than one count but fewer than ten. This beta chain came through as a stray read in a library set up for alpha chains, and its size says little. J is TRBJ2-5 and V is TRBV7-2; D could derive from TRBD1 or TRBD2 (6 bases each). The CDR3 is 16 amino acids. The germline V gene has CDR1 SGHTA and CDR2 FQGNSA. V was trimmed by 5 bases and J by 4 bases, leaving 20 bases between them. CDR3 sequence (DNA): TGTGCCAGCAGCCGACGGGGGCGGGGCCGGAGAGAGACCCAGTACTTC. The encoded protein is CASSRRGRGRRETQYF.

Comment on this clonotype: This beta chain is a stray sequence in a library constructed for alpha chains; its clone size is not meaningful. The chain employs TRBV7-9 and TRBJ2-5; 8 nucleotides match TRBD2. The CDR3 totals 14 residues. The V segment lost 5 bases and the J segment 5 bases; nucleotides outside the gene matches: 7. CDR1 is SEHNR and CDR2 is FQNEAQ in the germline V gene (reference sequence). CDR3 in DNA: TGTGCCAGCAGCCCGCGTAGCGGGATTGAGACCCAGTACTTC. Its protein product is CASSPRSGIETQYF.

Worth noting for this clonotype: As an off-target read in a library built for alpha chains, this beta chain has a frequency of little significance. V usage is TRBV2 and J usage is TRBJ2-1; D is perhaps TRBD1 (6 bases). The germline CDR1 and CDR2 sequences are SNHLY and FYNNEI. The CDR3 runs to 11 residues. Trimming stripped 4 bases from V and 10 bases from J, with 8 bases between. The CDR3 nucleotides are TGTGCCAGCAGTGGACAGGAGGAGCAGTTCTTC. It translates to CASSGQEEQFF.